The 5 T cell receptor beta chains in this list originate from one sample, sequenced in a study of blood T cell repertoires in COVID-19. Generated by immunoSEQ multiplex PCR, the TCRdb table keeps only in-frame clones and is missing some. Among around 65,000 clones, over 70% were seen once, and the ten largest hold approximately 17%. Sequencing was performed on peripheral blood. All receptors derive from a man in his sixties with acute or convalescent COVID-19.

The chain employs TRBV9 and TRBJ1-2; TRBD1 matches at 7 bases. The CDR3 is made up of 14 amino acids. CDR1 SGDLS and CDR2 YYNGEE come from the germline V gene. Trimming at V came to 4 bases and at J to 6 bases, leaving 9 bases not matched to a gene. The CDR3 spells CASSPRQGYDGYTF. CDR3 nucleotides: TGTGCCAGCAGCCCACGACAGGGATACGATGGCTACACCTTC.

This clone appeared once. J is TRBJ2-1 and V is TRBV13; 7 nucleotides line up with TRBD2. V lost 3 bases, J lost 8 bases, and 7 bases stayed unmatched. This CDR3 comprises 14 residues. Germline lookup yields CDR1 PRHDT and CDR2 FYEKMQ (reference sequence). CDR3 nucleotide sequence: TGTGCCAGCAGCTTCCGAGCGGGGCCAGATGAGCAGTTCTTC. Translated: CASSFRAGPDEQFF.

V and J are TRBV10-2 and TRBJ1-2; D is ambiguous. Germline CDR1 WSHSY, CDR2 SAAADI. V was pared by 3 bases and J by 4 bases, with 12 bases between. This CDR3 region has 14 residues. The chain's CDR3 is CASSEAALVYGYTF. DNA for the CDR3: TGCGCCAGCAGTGAAGCGGCCTTGGTCTATGGCTACACCTTC.

The chain joins TRBV9 to TRBJ2-1; D is possibly TRBD2 (5 bases). Germline V gives CDR1 SGDLS, CDR2 YYNGEE. The CDR3 length is 15 residues. The V and J ends lost 3 bases and 8 bases respectively, with 18 bases between them. The CDR3 protein is CASSGGGLDWYEQFF. The CDR3 DNA sequence: TGTGCCAGCAGCGGAGGTGGATTGGACTGGTATGAGCAGTTCTTC.

This clone was recorded a few times. This chain joins TRBV19 and TRBJ1-6; D ambiguous. Germline V gene lookup returns CDR1 LNHDA and CDR2 SQIVND (reference sequence). The CDR3 extends over 15 amino acids. The ends were cut back, 1 base at V and 6 bases at J, with 10 bases in the middle. The CDR3 coding sequence is TGTGCCAGTAGTATAGGAACAGCGGTTAATTCACCCCTCCACTTT. This codes for CASSIGTAVNSPLHF.